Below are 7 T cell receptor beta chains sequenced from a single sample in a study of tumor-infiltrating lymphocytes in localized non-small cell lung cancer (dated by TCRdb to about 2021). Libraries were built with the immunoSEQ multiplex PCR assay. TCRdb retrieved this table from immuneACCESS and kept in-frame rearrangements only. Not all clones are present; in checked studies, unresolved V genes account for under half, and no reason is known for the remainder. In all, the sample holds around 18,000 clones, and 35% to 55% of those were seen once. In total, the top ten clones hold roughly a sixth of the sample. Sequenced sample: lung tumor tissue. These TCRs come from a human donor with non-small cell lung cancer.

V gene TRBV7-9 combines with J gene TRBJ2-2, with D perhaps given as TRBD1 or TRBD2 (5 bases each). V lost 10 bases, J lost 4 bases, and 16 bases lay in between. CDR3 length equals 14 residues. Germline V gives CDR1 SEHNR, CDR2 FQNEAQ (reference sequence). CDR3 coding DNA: TGTGCCACTAAGCTGGGGGTGGGCACCGGGGAGCTGTTTTTT. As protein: CATKLGVGTGELFF.

In DNA, the CDR3 is TGTGCCAGCAGCCGGTGGTCCCTAGATACGCAGTATTTT. Its translation: CASSRWSLDTQYF. The rearrangement links TRBV7-3 to TRBJ2-3; D uncertain. The CDR3 runs 13 residues. CDR1 is SGHTA, CDR2 FQGTGA, per germline. Trimming took 5 bases from V and 5 from J, leaving 11 bases between them.

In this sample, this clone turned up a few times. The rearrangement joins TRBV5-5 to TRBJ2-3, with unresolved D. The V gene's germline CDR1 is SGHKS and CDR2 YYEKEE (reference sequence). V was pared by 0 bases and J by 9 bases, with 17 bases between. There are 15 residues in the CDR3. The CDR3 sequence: CASSLGTSTTDTQYF. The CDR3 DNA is TGTGCCAGCAGCTTGGGGACCTCCACCACGGACACGCAGTATTTT.

The chain's CDR3 is CASSLVRTGNTEAFF. The CDR3 DNA reads as TGTGCCAGCAGCTTAGTCCGGACAGGAAACACTGAAGCTTTCTTT. This sequence joins TRBV7-8 and TRBJ1-1, with 7 bases matching TRBD1. The V gene end was trimmed by 1 base and the J gene end by 2 bases; junction bases not matched to a gene: 4. The germline V gene has CDR1 SGHVS and CDR2 FQNEAQ. The CDR3 is 15 residues long.

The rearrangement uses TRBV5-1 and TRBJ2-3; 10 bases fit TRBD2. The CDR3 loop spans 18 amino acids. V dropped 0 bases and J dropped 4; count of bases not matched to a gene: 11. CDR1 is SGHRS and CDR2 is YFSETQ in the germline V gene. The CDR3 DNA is TGCGCCAGCAGCTTGGCGTATCGTCTAGCGGGGGTTTCAGATACGCAGTATTTT. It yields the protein CASSLAYRLAGVSDTQYF.

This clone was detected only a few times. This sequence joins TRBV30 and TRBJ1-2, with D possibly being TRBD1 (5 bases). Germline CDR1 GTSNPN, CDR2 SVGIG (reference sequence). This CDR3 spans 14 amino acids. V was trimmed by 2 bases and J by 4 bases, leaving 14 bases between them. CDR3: CAWSIGQPSYGYTF. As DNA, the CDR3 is TGTGCCTGGAGTATCGGACAACCGAGCTATGGCTACACCTTC.

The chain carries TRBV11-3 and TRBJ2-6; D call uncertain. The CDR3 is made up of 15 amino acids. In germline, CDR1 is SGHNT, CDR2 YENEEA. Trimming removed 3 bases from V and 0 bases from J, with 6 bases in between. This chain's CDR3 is CASSFDGSGANVLTF. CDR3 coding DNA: TGTGCCAGCAGCTTTGATGGCTCTGGGGCCAACGTCCTGACTTTC.